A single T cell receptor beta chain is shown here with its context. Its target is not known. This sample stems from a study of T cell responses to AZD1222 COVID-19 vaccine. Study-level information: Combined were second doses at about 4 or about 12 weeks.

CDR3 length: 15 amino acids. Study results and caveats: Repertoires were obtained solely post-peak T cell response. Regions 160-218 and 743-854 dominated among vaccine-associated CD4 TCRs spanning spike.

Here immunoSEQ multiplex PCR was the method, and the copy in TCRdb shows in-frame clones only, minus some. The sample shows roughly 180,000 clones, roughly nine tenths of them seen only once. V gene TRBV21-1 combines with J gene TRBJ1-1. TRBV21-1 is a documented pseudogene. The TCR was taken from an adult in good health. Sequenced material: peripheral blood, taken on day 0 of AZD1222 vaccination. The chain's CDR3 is CASSKNLKRRAEAFF. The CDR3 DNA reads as TGTGCCAGCAGCAAAAATCTGAAGAGGAGGGCTGAAGCTTTCTTT.